These T cell receptor beta chains were read from a single sample in a study of blood T cell repertoires in COVID-19. Some clones are missing from TCRdb's copy, which holds only in-frame ones; the method was immunoSEQ multiplex PCR. The table lists a few hundred thousand clones, 86% of them singletons. Sequences were obtained from peripheral blood. These receptors were collected from a man between 40 and 49 years old who had recovered from COVID-19. The CDR3 runs from the conserved cysteine through the conserved F or W. The order of the fields is V gene, D gene, J gene, clone size, CDR3 protein, CDR3 DNA. D genes are given only for firm matches. Part of the rows lack a size; the others show once, few, many or a class for expanded clones.

v_gene: TRBV11-2
d_gene: .
j_gene: TRBJ2-3
abundance: .
CDR3aa: CASSLDWRASRADTQYF
CDR3nt: TGTGCCAGCAGCTTAGATTGGAGGGCTAGCAGGGCAGATACGCAGTATTTT

v_gene: TRBV5-5
d_gene: .
j_gene: TRBJ1-2
abundance: .
CDR3aa: CASSPRGENGYTF
CDR3nt: TGTGCCAGCAGCCCTCGGGGGGAAAATGGCTACACCTTC

v_gene: TRBV6-2/TRBV6-3
d_gene: .
j_gene: TRBJ1-1
abundance: once
CDR3aa: CASRPPTGMNTEAFF
CDR3nt: TGTGCCAGCAGACCTCCGACAGGAATGAACACTGAAGCTTTCTTT

v_gene: TRBV19
d_gene: TRBD2
j_gene: TRBJ2-3
abundance: .
CDR3aa: CASSMGGQQDTQYF
CDR3nt: TGTGCCAGTAGTATGGGAGGGCAGCAGGATACGCAGTATTTT

v_gene: TRBV9
d_gene: TRBD2
j_gene: TRBJ2-7
abundance: .
CDR3aa: CASSPSGLAGEQYF
CDR3nt: TGTGCCAGCAGCCCCTCCGGACTAGCGGGGGAGCAGTACTTC

v_gene: TRBV11-3
d_gene: TRBD2
j_gene: TRBJ2-7
abundance: .
CDR3aa: CASSLGGSYEQYF
CDR3nt: TGTGCCAGCAGCTTGGGCGGGAGCTACGAGCAGTACTTC

v_gene: TRBV4-1
d_gene: TRBD2
j_gene: TRBJ2-1
abundance: .
CDR3aa: CASRSLAGLGYEQFF
CDR3nt: TGCGCCAGCAGGTCACTAGCGGGATTAGGGTATGAGCAGTTCTTC

v_gene: TRBV25-1
d_gene: .
j_gene: TRBJ2-1
abundance: .
CDR3aa: CASSDASPYNEQFF
CDR3nt: TGTGCCAGCAGTGATGCTAGCCCTTACAATGAGCAGTTCTTC

v_gene: TRBV3-1/TRBV3-2
d_gene: .
j_gene: TRBJ1-2
abundance: .
CDR3aa: CASSLGDYGYTF
CDR3nt: TGTGCCAGCAGCCTCGGGGACTATGGCTACACCTTC

v_gene: TRBV6-5
d_gene: .
j_gene: TRBJ1-4
abundance: .
CDR3aa: CASSWSATNEKLFF
CDR3nt: TGTGCCAGCAGTTGGTCAGCAACTAATGAAAAACTGTTTTTT

v_gene: TRBV18
d_gene: .
j_gene: TRBJ2-2
abundance: .
CDR3aa: CASSPRTGRDTGELFF
CDR3nt: TGTGCCAGCTCGCCCCGGACAGGGAGGGACACCGGGGAGCTGTTTTTT

v_gene: TRBV6-2/TRBV6-3
d_gene: .
j_gene: TRBJ1-5
abundance: .
CDR3aa: CASSHLTDNQPQHF
CDR3nt: TGTGCCAGCAGCCACCTGACAGACAATCAGCCCCAGCATTTT

v_gene: TRBV3-1/TRBV3-2
d_gene: TRBD1
j_gene: TRBJ2-7
abundance: .
CDR3aa: CASSQGTGREQYF
CDR3nt: TGTGCCAGCAGCCAGGGGACAGGGCGGGAGCAGTACTTC

v_gene: TRBV19
d_gene: TRBD2
j_gene: TRBJ2-5
abundance: .
CDR3aa: CASSILAGGLIETQYF
CDR3nt: TGTGCCAGTAGTATCCTAGCGGGGGGCCTGATAGAGACCCAGTACTTC

v_gene: TRBV5-4
d_gene: .
j_gene: TRBJ1-2
abundance: .
CDR3aa: CASRSQPERGYTF
CDR3nt: TGTGCCAGCAGAAGTCAACCCGAGAGAGGCTACACCTTC

v_gene: TRBV19
d_gene: .
j_gene: TRBJ1-1
abundance: .
CDR3aa: CASSLGYGRDTEAFF
CDR3nt: TGTGCCAGTAGTCTTGGATACGGCAGGGACACTGAAGCTTTCTTT

v_gene: TRBV6-5
d_gene: .
j_gene: TRBJ1-5
abundance: .
CDR3aa: CASSLDRTQHF
CDR3nt: TGTGCCAGCAGTCTTGACAGGACCCAGCATTTT

v_gene: TRBV12-5
d_gene: .
j_gene: TRBJ2-1
abundance: .
CDR3aa: CASGLVRTAAGAYDNEQFF
CDR3nt: TGTGCTAGTGGTTTGGTACGAACGGCTGCGGGGGCCTACGACAATGAGCAGTTCTTC

v_gene: TRBV10-3
d_gene: .
j_gene: TRBJ1-1
abundance: .
CDR3aa: CAISGARGTEAFF
CDR3nt: TGTGCCATCAGTGGGGCCAGGGGCACTGAAGCTTTCTTT

v_gene: TRBV11-2
d_gene: .
j_gene: TRBJ2-1
abundance: once
CDR3aa: CASSPDYHQQFF
CDR3nt: TGTGCCAGCAGCCCGGACTATCACCAGCAGTTCTTC

v_gene: TRBV11-2
d_gene: TRBD1
j_gene: TRBJ1-6
abundance: .
CDR3aa: CASSRYRGGSPLHF
CDR3nt: TGTGCCAGCAGCCGTTACAGGGGTGGGTCACCCCTCCACTTT

v_gene: TRBV7-9
d_gene: .
j_gene: TRBJ2-6
abundance: .
CDR3aa: CASSFLPGANVLTF
CDR3nt: TGTGCCAGCAGCTTTCTTCCTGGGGCCAACGTCCTGACTTTC

v_gene: TRBV24-1
d_gene: .
j_gene: TRBJ2-7
abundance: .
CDR3aa: CATSPLLSWKATCLVASSYEQYF
CDR3nt: TGTGCCACCAGTCCCCTTTTATCATGGAAGGCAACTTGTTTAGTGGCTAGCTCCTACGAGCAGTACTTC

v_gene: TRBV4-1
d_gene: TRBD1
j_gene: TRBJ2-6
abundance: .
CDR3aa: CASSQRDGTDSGANVLTF
CDR3nt: TGCGCCAGCAGCCAACGTGACGGGACAGACTCTGGGGCCAACGTCCTGACTTTC

v_gene: TRBV30
d_gene: .
j_gene: TRBJ2-3
abundance: .
CDR3aa: CAWSVPTGVGLYF
CDR3nt: TGTGCCTGGAGTGTACCTACCGGGGTTGGTCTGTATTTT

v_gene: TRBV28
d_gene: .
j_gene: TRBJ2-7
abundance: .
CDR3aa: CASSFRQGHEQYF
CDR3nt: TGTGCCAGCAGTTTCCGGCAGGGCCACGAGCAGTACTTC

v_gene: TRBV27
d_gene: TRBD1
j_gene: TRBJ1-2
abundance: .
CDR3aa: CASAYRQGVGGYTF
CDR3nt: TGTGCCAGCGCCTATCGGCAGGGGGTAGGGGGCTACACCTTC

v_gene: TRBV6-2/TRBV6-3
d_gene: .
j_gene: TRBJ2-1
abundance: .
CDR3aa: CASSFSGSSYNEQFF
CDR3nt: TGTGCCAGCAGTTTTAGCGGTAGCTCCTACAATGAGCAGTTCTTC

v_gene: TRBV7-2
d_gene: .
j_gene: TRBJ2-1
abundance: .
CDR3aa: CASSLARLARNEQFF
CDR3nt: TGTGCCAGCAGCTTAGCGAGGTTAGCGAGGAATGAGCAGTTCTTC

v_gene: TRBV5-3
d_gene: .
j_gene: TRBJ2-3
abundance: .
CDR3aa: CARSQRLSSDTQYF
CDR3nt: TGTGCCAGAAGCCAGCGTTTAAGCTCAGATACGCAGTATTTT

v_gene: TRBV16
d_gene: TRBD1
j_gene: TRBJ1-2
abundance: .
CDR3aa: CASSPGTARGGYTF
CDR3nt: TGTGCCAGCAGCCCCGGGACAGCGCGAGGGGGCTACACCTTC

v_gene: TRBV7-8
d_gene: .
j_gene: TRBJ2-3
abundance: .
CDR3aa: CASSLGLGATDTQYF
CDR3nt: TGTGCCAGCAGCTTAGGTCTGGGGGCAACAGATACGCAGTATTTT

v_gene: TRBV2
d_gene: .
j_gene: TRBJ2-7
abundance: once
CDR3aa: CASSSHEQYF
CDR3nt: TGTGCCAGCTCTAGCCACGAGCAGTACTTC

v_gene: TRBV7-9
d_gene: .
j_gene: TRBJ2-3
abundance: .
CDR3aa: CASRKLAGTDTQYF
CDR3nt: TGTGCCAGCAGGAAACTAGCAGGCACAGATACGCAGTATTTT

v_gene: TRBV4-3
d_gene: TRBD1
j_gene: TRBJ1-2
abundance: .
CDR3aa: CASSQDTRTGGRYGYTF
CDR3nt: TGCGCCAGCAGCCAAGATACCAGGACAGGGGGAAGGTATGGCTACACCTTC

v_gene: TRBV6-6
d_gene: TRBD1
j_gene: TRBJ1-5
abundance: few
CDR3aa: CASYRQGYQPQHF
CDR3nt: TGTGCCAGCTATCGACAGGGGTATCAGCCCCAGCATTTT

v_gene: TRBV15
d_gene: TRBD1
j_gene: TRBJ1-1
abundance: .
CDR3aa: CATSRVGQGDPRTEAFF
CDR3nt: TGTGCCACCAGCAGAGTAGGACAGGGGGATCCTCGCACTGAAGCTTTCTTT

v_gene: TRBV5-1
d_gene: TRBD2
j_gene: TRBJ2-3
abundance: .
CDR3aa: CASSGVAGTSTDTQYF
CDR3nt: TGCGCCAGCAGCGGAGTAGCGGGGACGAGCACAGATACGCAGTATTTT

v_gene: TRBV27
d_gene: .
j_gene: TRBJ2-7
abundance: .
CDR3aa: CASSLSSRGYEQYF
CDR3nt: TGTGCCAGCAGTTTATCGTCAAGGGGCTACGAGCAGTACTTC

v_gene: TRBV27
d_gene: .
j_gene: TRBJ2-6
abundance: .
CDR3aa: CASSLSGANVLTF
CDR3nt: TGTGCCAGCAGCCTCTCTGGGGCCAACGTCCTGACTTTC